The 9 T cell receptor beta chains below were found in one sample sequenced in a study of T cell changes during pregnancy in multiple sclerosis. Sequenced by immunoSEQ multiplex PCR; TCRdb stores in-frame clones only, minus some. The sample includes just under 45,000 clones, approximately 96% of them seen just once. The material was peripheral blood, obtained in the second trimester of pregnancy. Receptors were obtained from a female donor with multiple sclerosis, enrolled in a pregnancy study.

The V and J genes are TRBV10-3 and TRBJ1-3; the D gene is possibly TRBD1 (5 bases). V shed 9 bases and J shed 0 bases, with 12 bases lying between them. The CDR3 is 14 amino acids. CDR1 is ENHRY and CDR2 is SYGVKD in the germline V gene. CDR3 sequence: CAIGTLSSGNTIYF. The CDR3 nucleotides read TGTGCCATAGGGACTCTGAGCTCTGGAAACACCATATATTTT.

This chain joins TRBV2 and TRBJ2-7; 10 nucleotides agree with TRBD2. CDR1 and CDR2 from the germline V gene are SNHLY and FYNNEI. The J segment lost 0 bases and the V segment lost 5 bases, leaving 7 bases of the junction unmatched. CDR3 length: 16 residues. CDR3 sequence: CASSRTSGTSSYEQYF. CDR3 sequence (DNA): TGTGCCAGCAGTCGGACTAGCGGAACCAGCTCCTACGAGCAGTACTTC.

The gene calls are TRBV4-3 and TRBJ2-1; D is possibly TRBD2 (6 bases). The V gene lost 4 bases and the J gene lost 9 bases, with 10 bases spanning the gap. The CDR3 consists of 12 residues. Germline CDR1 LGHNA, CDR2 YSLEER. This chain's CDR3 is CASSRSGSEQFF. The CDR3 region has the DNA TGCGCCAGCAGCCGTAGCGGCAGTGAGCAGTTCTTC.

The CDR3 DNA sequence: TGTGCCAGCAGCGTACTCGGGACAGATACGCAGTATTTT. It encodes CASSVLGTDTQYF. The V call is TRBV7-7, the J call TRBJ2-3; D is unresolved. Germline lookup yields CDR1 SSHAT and CDR2 FNYEAQ (reference sequence). The ends were cut back, 5 bases at V and 3 bases at J, with 9 bases in the middle. The CDR3 totals 13 residues.

The chain joins TRBV9 to TRBJ1-5; 10 nucleotides align to TRBD1. The junction had 3 bases not matched to a gene; V was cut back by 3 bases and J by 3 bases. The CDR3 sequence is 15 residues long. The V gene's germline CDR1 is SGDLS and CDR2 YYNGEE. The CDR3: CASSAGQGINQPQHF. The CDR3, as DNA: TGTGCCAGCAGCGCGGGACAGGGGATCAATCAGCCCCAGCATTTT.

V usage is TRBV2 and J usage is TRBJ2-1; the D gene is possibly TRBD2 (7 bases). Germline lookup yields CDR1 SNHLY and CDR2 FYNNEI. CDR3 length: 15 residues. The V end was cut by 6 bases, the J end by 9 bases, with 21 bases between. CDR3 region: CASSREGEGLGEQFF. The CDR3 nucleotides are TGTGCCAGCAGCCGAGAGGGGGAGGGCCTGGGTGAGCAGTTCTTC.

The genes are TRBV29-1 and TRBJ1-1; D is undetermined. Trimming removed 5 bases from V and 8 bases from J, with 15 bases in between. Germline CDR1 reads SQVTM; CDR2 reads ANQGSEA. CDR3 size: 12 residues. The CDR3 loop reads CSVQESTGEAFF. For the CDR3, the DNA is TGCAGCGTTCAGGAAAGTACGGGAGAAGCTTTCTTT.

V is TRBV10-3 and J is TRBJ2-3, with a weak D call TRBD2 (5 bases). The germline CDR1 and CDR2 sequences are ENHRY and SYGVKD. This CDR3 has 14 amino acids. With 0 bases removed from V and 2 bases from J, the gap between germline ends came to 6 bases. The CDR3 sequence: CAISESRDTDTQYF. The CDR3 coding sequence is TGTGCCATCAGTGAGTCACGGGACACAGATACGCAGTATTTT.

The chain recombines TRBV19 with TRBJ2-7; TRBD1 aligns across 10 bases. The CDR3 spans 15 residues. Germline loops: CDR1 LNHDA, CDR2 SQIVND (reference sequence). The V gene end was trimmed by 1 base and the J gene end by 3 bases; junction bases not matched to a gene: 3. The CDR3 is CASSIGGTGDYEQYF. The CDR3 nucleotides read TGTGCCAGTAGTATAGGGGGGACAGGGGACTACGAGCAGTACTTC.